One and the same sample provided the 22 T cell receptor beta chains below, sequenced in a study of blood T cell repertoires in COVID-19. The repertoire was sequenced with immunoSEQ multiplex PCR; TCRdb's copy has only in-frame clones and lacks some. The table has 130,000 or so clones, 65% to 85% seen once. The sequenced sample consisted of peripheral blood. These receptors were obtained from a woman aged 80 or over with acute or convalescent COVID-19.

This chain joins TRBV7-2 and TRBJ1-5; 9 bases are a match to TRBD1. The CDR3 has 13 residues. Trimming removed 4 bases from V and 8 bases from J; junction bases left unmatched: 3. Germline CDR1 and CDR2: SGHTA and FQGNSA. The CDR3 loop reads CASSSRTGEPQHF. The CDR3 region has the DNA TGTGCCAGCAGCTCTCGGACAGGGGAGCCCCAGCATTTT.

J is TRBJ1-2 and V is TRBV5-1; 11 bases line up with TRBD1. This CDR3 spans 15 amino acids. The V segment lost 4 bases and the J segment 8 bases; nucleotides outside the gene matches: 10. Germline V gives CDR1 SGHRS, CDR2 YFSETQ. The CDR3 bases are TGCGCCAGCAGCCCAGGACAGGGGGCGCAAAAAGGCTACACCTTC. This encodes CASSPGQGAQKGYTF.

This clone was seen only a few times. V and J are TRBV29-1 and TRBJ1-2; 12 bases line up with TRBD1. The ends lost 1 base at V and 8 bases at J; junction bases unmatched: 11. The germline V gene has CDR1 SQVTM and CDR2 ANQGSEA. This CDR3 is 16 amino acids long. As DNA, the CDR3 is TGCAGCGTTGAAGGTGGGACAGGGGGCTTCTTGAGGGGCTACACCTTC. It yields the protein CSVEGGTGGFLRGYTF.

The J gene is TRBJ2-7, the V gene TRBV27; 8 positions agree with TRBD2. The CDR3 sequence is 16 residues long. V was pared by 0 bases and J by 2 bases, with 6 bases of the junction left unmatched. The germline V gene encodes CDR1 MNHEY and CDR2 SMNVEV (reference sequence). The CDR3 spells CASSLSIPAGAYEQYF. The CDR3 DNA reads as TGTGCCAGCAGTTTATCGATCCCAGCGGGGGCCTACGAGCAGTACTTC.

This clone was picked up a small number of times. This rearrangement joins TRBV4-1 to TRBJ1-1; D perhaps matches TRBD1 (6 bases). The CDR3 loop spans 13 amino acids. The ends were cut back, 4 bases at V and 10 bases at J, with 16 bases in the middle. Germline V gives CDR1 MGHRA, CDR2 YSYEKL. This CDR3 is CASSPGTQNRAFF. The CDR3 DNA reads as TGCGCCAGCAGCCCTGGGACACAGAACAGAGCTTTCTTT.

The chain links TRBV6-5 to TRBJ1-2, with D tentatively TRBD1 (6 bases). The germline V and J ends were trimmed by 6 bases and 3 bases, with 11 bases remaining between them. Per the germline V gene, CDR1 is MNHEY and CDR2 is SVGAGI. The CDR3 extends over 13 amino acids. CDR3 in DNA: TGTGCCAGCAGGCGAGGGGGGGACTATGGCTACACCTTC. This sequence encodes CASRRGGDYGYTF.

V and J are TRBV4-1 and TRBJ2-1; a possible D gene is TRBD1 (5 bases). V was cut by 6 bases and J by 7 bases, with 13 bases left in between. Germline V gene data show CDR1 as MGHRA and CDR2 as YSYEKL. The CDR3 runs to 13 residues. CDR3 coding DNA: TGCGCCAGCAGGAGTCTCAGGGTTAATGAGCAGTTCTTC. It yields the protein CASRSLRVNEQFF.

The chain combines TRBV3-1 (or the pseudogene TRBV3-2) with TRBJ2-7, with TRBD1 matching over 12 bases. CDR1 and CDR2 (germline): LGHDT, YNNKEL (reference sequence). This CDR3 comprises 15 residues. V lost 4 bases, J lost 4 bases, and 5 bases stayed unmatched. CDR3 DNA: TGTGCCAGCAGCCTAAGGGACAGGGGGCGATACGAGCAGTACTTC. It specifies CASSLRDRGRYEQYF.

Turning to this clone: The junction differs from germline at one of its ends, possibly a read error. This chain uses TRBV7-2 with TRBJ2-3; D is perhaps TRBD2 (6 bases). CDR3 size: 17 residues. Germline V lookup: CDR1 SGHTA, CDR2 FQGNSA. The CDR3: CASSPVKGRGRTNTQYF. DNA for the CDR3: TGTGCCAGCAGCCCCGTGAAGGGGCGGGGCCGCACAAATACGCAGTATTTT.

This chain uses TRBV6-6 with TRBJ1-2; D perhaps matches TRBD1 (6 bases). The CDR3 covers 14 residues. Germline CDR1 is MNHNY and CDR2 is SVGAGI (reference sequence). V was trimmed by 7 bases and J by 5 bases, leaving 17 bases between them. This CDR3 is CASNGRGGFYGYTF. The CDR3, as DNA: TGTGCCAGCAATGGGAGGGGGGGCTTTTATGGCTACACCTTC.

This chain uses TRBV7-2 with TRBJ2-1; TRBD1 might be the D (5 bases). Germline CDR1 reads SGHTA; CDR2 reads FQGNSA. The V end was cut by 1 base, the J end by 8 bases, with 15 bases between. The CDR3 is made up of 15 amino acids. The CDR3 loop reads CASSLVTGLGHEQFF. CDR3 nucleotides: TGTGCCAGCAGCTTAGTAACCGGCTTGGGGCATGAGCAGTTCTTC.

The J gene is TRBJ2-5, the V gene TRBV7-2; tentative D call: TRBD2 (5 bases). Germline CDR1 is SGHTA and CDR2 is FQGNSA. This CDR3 contains 15 residues. V gave up 3 bases and J gave up 2 bases, with 13 bases separating them. The CDR3 DNA is TGTGCCAGCAGCTTTGGAGCGGTTATTCAAGAGACCCAGTACTTC. Its translation: CASSFGAVIQETQYF.

The chain uses TRBV5-5 and TRBJ2-1, with D unresolved. The CDR3 has 14 residues. V lost 4 bases and J 7 bases, leaving 15 bases between the germline ends. Germline V gives CDR1 SGHKS, CDR2 YYEKEE (reference sequence). The CDR3 spells CASSRSLLENEQFF. The CDR3 coding sequence is TGTGCCAGCAGCCGGAGCCTGTTGGAGAATGAGCAGTTCTTC. The whole variable domain, filled in from reference TRBV5-5 and TRBJ2-1, reads DAGVTQSPTHLIKTRGQQVTLRCSPISGHKSVSWYQQVLGQGPQFIFQYYEKEERGRGNFPDRFSARQFPNYSSELNVNALLLGDSALYLCASSRSLLENEQFFGPGTRLTVL.

This clone was seen once. This sequence joins TRBV29-1 and TRBJ2-1; TRBD1 matches 10 bases. In germline, CDR1 is SQVTM, CDR2 ANQGSEA. The CDR3 has 14 amino acids. V shed 7 bases, J shed 7 bases, and the junction held 10 bases outside the gene matches. CDR3 in DNA: TGCAGCGCCCGCCGGACAGGGGGGGGTAATGAGCAGTTCTTC. As protein: CSARRTGGGNEQFF.

The V call is TRBV7-2, the J call TRBJ2-1; D not resolved. Trimming took off 6 bases at V and 0 bases at J, with 6 bases between the two ends. This CDR3 spans 13 amino acids. Germline CDR1 SGHTA, CDR2 FQGNSA. This CDR3 is CASRPSSYNEQFF. The CDR3 nucleotides are TGTGCCAGCAGACCCAGCTCCTACAATGAGCAGTTCTTC.

This clone was observed a few times. The rearrangement links TRBV11-2 to TRBJ1-2; 7 bases agree with TRBD1. The germline CDR1 and CDR2 sequences are SGHAT and FQNNGV. The junction had 5 bases not matched to a gene; V was cut back by 3 bases and J by 4 bases. CDR3 length: 14 residues. The CDR3 DNA reads as TGTGCCAGCAGCTTGGGCAGGGGGGCCTATGGCTACACCTTC. Translated, it gives CASSLGRGAYGYTF.

This chain uses TRBV21-1 with TRBJ2-7; the table's D call, TRBD1, was not checked against the DNA. TRBV21-1 is shown as a pseudogene. CDR3 length: 14 amino acids. The CDR3 protein is CASGLGDIPYEQYF. Here the CDR3 DNA reads TGTGCCAGCGGATTAGGGGACATTCCCTACGAGCAGTACTTC.

V is TRBV3-1 (or the pseudogene TRBV3-2) and J is TRBJ2-7; 11 bases line up with TRBD2. Germline V lookup: CDR1 LGHDT, CDR2 YNNKEL (reference sequence). The V and J ends lost 3 bases and 2 bases, in that order; junction bases with no gene match: 9. The CDR3 extends over 17 amino acids. Here the CDR3 reads CASSHHGGGLAAYEQYF. CDR3 sequence (DNA): TGTGCCAGCAGCCACCATGGGGGGGGACTAGCGGCCTACGAGCAGTACTTC.

This chain links TRBV7-7 with TRBJ1-1; 9 bases align to TRBD1. V was clipped by 5 bases and J by 6 bases; unmatched bases: 4. CDR3 length: 13 residues. The germline gives CDR1 SSHAT, CDR2 FNYEAQ (reference sequence). The CDR3 reads CASSPGQGSEAFF. CDR3 coding DNA: TGTGCCAGCAGCCCGGGACAGGGTTCTGAAGCTTTCTTT. Complete variable domain (other parts from reference TRBV7-7 and TRBJ1-1): GAGVSQSPRYKVTKRGQDVTLRCDPISSHATLYWYQQALGQGPEFLTYFNYEAQPDKSGLPSDRFSAERPEGSISTLTIQRTEQRDSAMYRCASSPGQGSEAFFGQGTRLTVV.

V usage is TRBV5-5 and J usage is TRBJ1-6; D is perhaps TRBD1 (5 bases). Per the germline V gene, CDR1 is SGHKS and CDR2 is YYEKEE (reference sequence). The V and J ends lost 10 bases and 5 bases respectively, with 19 bases between them. The CDR3 has 15 residues. The CDR3 region is CARGNRGEDNSPLHF. CDR3 coding DNA: TGTGCCCGTGGGAACCGGGGGGAGGATAATTCACCCCTCCACTTT.

This clone was recorded once. This chain uses TRBV4-3 with TRBJ2-6; D gene unclear. V lost 1 base and J lost 0, with 4 bases in between. Germline V lookup: CDR1 LGHNA, CDR2 YSLEER. The CDR3 totals 15 residues. The CDR3 is CASSQGSSGANVLTF. The CDR3 DNA reads as TGCGCCAGCAGCCAAGGCAGCTCTGGGGCCAACGTCCTGACTTTC.

J is TRBJ2-7 and V is TRBV13; 10 nucleotides line up with TRBD1. Germline V gene sequence: CDR1 PRHDT, CDR2 FYEKMQ (reference sequence). The trim removed 6 bases at V and 3 bases at J, leaving 5 bases unmatched. This CDR3 is built from 14 residues. CDR3 amino acids: CASRVGQGGYEQYF. The CDR3 DNA reads TGTGCCAGCAGGGTAGGACAGGGGGGCTACGAGCAGTACTTC.